The rows below give T cell receptor beta chains drawn from one sample of a study of beta chain features in type 1 diabetes. Data came from immunoSEQ multiplex PCR; TCRdb stores just in-frame clones and leaves some out. The profile shows approximately 160,000 clones, about a tenth of them singletons. The specimen was central memory CD4+ T cells from blood. These receptor sequences come from a young man with type 1 diabetes. The CDR3 runs from the conserved cysteine through the conserved F or W. D genes are given only for firm matches. Clone size is shown for a subset of rows, as once, few, many or a class of expanded clone.

d_call: TRBD2
clone_size: once
v_call: TRBV4-3
j_call: TRBJ2-7
cdr3_aa: CASSQDIIGSSGIYEQYF
cdr3_nt: TGCGCCAGCAGCCAAGATATAATTGGGTCTAGCGGGATCTACGAGCAGTACTTC

d_call: TRBD2
clone_size: .
v_call: TRBV9
j_call: TRBJ2-4
cdr3_aa: CASSVGRTSGSDIQYF
cdr3_nt: TGTGCCAGCAGCGTAGGTAGGACTAGCGGGAGTGACATTCAGTACTTC

d_call: TRBD2
clone_size: few
v_call: TRBV9
j_call: TRBJ2-7
cdr3_aa: CASSPQLAAYEQYF
cdr3_nt: TGTGCCAGCAGCCCTCAACTAGCGGCCTACGAGCAGTACTTC

d_call: TRBD1
clone_size: .
v_call: TRBV18
j_call: TRBJ1-5
cdr3_aa: CASSPGQGDQPQHF
cdr3_nt: TGTGCCAGCTCACCTGGACAGGGCGATCAGCCCCAGCATTTT

d_call: TRBD2
clone_size: .
v_call: TRBV19
j_call: TRBJ2-1
cdr3_aa: CASSKAGAFNEQFF
cdr3_nt: TGTGCCAGTAGTAAAGCGGGGGCCTTCAATGAGCAGTTCTTC

d_call: .
clone_size: few
v_call: TRBV6-4
j_call: TRBJ2-5
cdr3_aa: CASSPNRVGETQYF
cdr3_nt: TGTGCCAGCAGTCCAAACAGGGTGGGCGAGACCCAGTACTTC

d_call: TRBD1
clone_size: few
v_call: TRBV4-3
j_call: TRBJ1-2
cdr3_aa: CASSPQPGQGAVGYTF
cdr3_nt: TGCGCCAGCAGCCCTCAACCGGGACAGGGGGCTGTTGGCTACACCTTC

d_call: .
clone_size: .
v_call: TRBV4-1
j_call: TRBJ2-2
cdr3_aa: CASSHQQRGTGELFF
cdr3_nt: TGCGCCAGCAGCCACCAACAACGAGGGACCGGGGAGCTGTTTTTT

d_call: TRBD2
clone_size: few
v_call: TRBV5-1
j_call: TRBJ2-5
cdr3_aa: CASRTGLAGGNVQETQYF
cdr3_nt: TGCGCCAGCCGAACCGGACTAGCGGGAGGAAACGTCCAAGAGACCCAGTACTTC

d_call: .
clone_size: .
v_call: TRBV18
j_call: TRBJ1-1
cdr3_aa: CASSPSENTEAFF
cdr3_nt: TGTGCCAGCTCACCTTCAGAGAACACTGAAGCTTTCTTT

d_call: TRBD1
clone_size: few
v_call: TRBV6-5
j_call: TRBJ2-1
cdr3_aa: CASKGAYNEQFF
cdr3_nt: TGTGCCAGCAAGGGGGCTTACAATGAGCAGTTCTTC

d_call: .
clone_size: .
v_call: TRBV15
j_call: TRBJ1-3
cdr3_aa: CATSRERDSGNTIYF
cdr3_nt: TGTGCCACCAGCAGAGAGCGGGACTCTGGAAACACCATATATTTT

d_call: .
clone_size: .
v_call: TRBV11-1
j_call: TRBJ2-1
cdr3_aa: CASSLPPQYNEQFF
cdr3_nt: TGTGCCAGCAGCTTACCGCCCCAGTACAATGAGCAGTTCTTC

d_call: .
clone_size: few
v_call: TRBV10-3
j_call: TRBJ2-7
cdr3_aa: CAISSSNEQYF
cdr3_nt: TGTGCCATCAGTTCGAGTAACGAGCAGTACTTC

d_call: TRBD1
clone_size: few
v_call: TRBV6-4
j_call: TRBJ1-2
cdr3_aa: CASIRTGRDGYTF
cdr3_nt: TGTGCCAGCATCCGGACAGGGAGGGATGGCTACACCTTC

d_call: .
clone_size: few
v_call: TRBV9
j_call: TRBJ1-2
cdr3_aa: CASSVGAGDGYTF
cdr3_nt: TGTGCCAGCAGCGTAGGGGCAGGGGACGGCTACACCTTC